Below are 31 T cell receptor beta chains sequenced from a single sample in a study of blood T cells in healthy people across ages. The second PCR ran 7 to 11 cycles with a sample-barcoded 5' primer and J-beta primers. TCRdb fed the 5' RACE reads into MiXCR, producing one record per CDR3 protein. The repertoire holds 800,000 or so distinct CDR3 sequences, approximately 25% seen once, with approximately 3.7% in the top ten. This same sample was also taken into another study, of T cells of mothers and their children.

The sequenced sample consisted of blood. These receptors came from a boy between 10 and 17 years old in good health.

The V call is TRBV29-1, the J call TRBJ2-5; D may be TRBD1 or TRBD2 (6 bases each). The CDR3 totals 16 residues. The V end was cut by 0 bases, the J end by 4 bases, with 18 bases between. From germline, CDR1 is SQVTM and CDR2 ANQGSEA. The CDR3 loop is CSVEERSGGHLETQYF. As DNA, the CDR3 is TGCAGCGTTGAAGAACGCTCCGGGGGACATTTAGAGACCCAGTACTTC.

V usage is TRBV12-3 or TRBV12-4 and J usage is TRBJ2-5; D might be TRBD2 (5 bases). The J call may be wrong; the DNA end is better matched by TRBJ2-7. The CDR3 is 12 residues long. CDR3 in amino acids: CASRARSGEQYF. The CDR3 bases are TGTGCCAGCAGAGCCCGAAGCGGCGAGCAGTACTTC.

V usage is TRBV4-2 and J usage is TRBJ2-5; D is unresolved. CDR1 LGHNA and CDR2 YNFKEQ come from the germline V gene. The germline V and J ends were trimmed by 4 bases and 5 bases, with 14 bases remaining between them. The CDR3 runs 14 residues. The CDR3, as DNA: TGTGCCAGCAGCCCCTCCACTGGGGTGGAGACCCAGTACTTC. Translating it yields CASSPSTGVETQYF.

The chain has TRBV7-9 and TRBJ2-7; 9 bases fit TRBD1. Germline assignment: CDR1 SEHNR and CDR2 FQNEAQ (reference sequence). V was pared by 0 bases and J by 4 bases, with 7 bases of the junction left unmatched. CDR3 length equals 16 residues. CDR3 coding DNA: TGTGCCAGCAGCTTAGCGGGGACAGGGACGCATTACGAGCAGTACTTC. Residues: CASSLAGTGTHYEQYF.

DNA of the CDR3: TGTGCCGTCGACAGTTACAACAATGAGCAGTTCTTC. It encodes CAVDSYNNEQFF. The V gene is TRBV6-2 or TRBV6-3, the J gene TRBJ2-1, with D perhaps TRBD1 (5 bases). This CDR3 has 12 residues. Trimming shortened V by 11 bases and J by 5 bases, and 13 bases separated the two germline ends. From germline, CDR1 is MNHEY and CDR2 SVGEGT.

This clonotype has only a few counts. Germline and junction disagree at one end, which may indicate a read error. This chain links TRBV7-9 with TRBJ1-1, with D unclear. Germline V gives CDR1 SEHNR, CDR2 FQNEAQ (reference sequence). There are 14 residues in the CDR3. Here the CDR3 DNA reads TGCGCCAGCAGCGGTGACCTCGAAGGCACTGAAGCTTTCTTT. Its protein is CASSGDLEGTEAFF.

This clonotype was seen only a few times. The DNA for the CDR3 is TGCGCCAGCAGCCACGGGGGGACAGGGCAAGGGCAGCCCCAGCATTTT. As protein: CASSHGGTGQGQPQHF. V and J are TRBV4-1 and TRBJ1-5; TRBD1 matches 9 bases. Germline V gene sequence: CDR1 MGHRA, CDR2 YSYEKL. V lost 3 bases, J lost 7 bases, and 10 bases stayed unmatched. CDR3 length: 16 amino acids.

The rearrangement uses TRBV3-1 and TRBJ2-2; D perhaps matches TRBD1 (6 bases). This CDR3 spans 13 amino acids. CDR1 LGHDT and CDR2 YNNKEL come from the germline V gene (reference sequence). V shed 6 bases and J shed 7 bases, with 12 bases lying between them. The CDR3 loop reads CASRKSGVGELFF. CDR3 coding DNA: TGTGCCAGCAGGAAATCAGGGGTCGGGGAGCTGTTTTTT.

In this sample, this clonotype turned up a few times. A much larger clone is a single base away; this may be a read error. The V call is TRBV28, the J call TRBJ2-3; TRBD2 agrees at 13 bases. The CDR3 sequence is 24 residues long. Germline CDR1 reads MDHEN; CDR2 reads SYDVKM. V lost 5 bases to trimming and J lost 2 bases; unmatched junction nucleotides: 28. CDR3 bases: TGTGCCAGCAGTCTAACTTGGGGCAGGGCCCCCGCACTAGCGGGAGGGCCGAACACAGATACGCAGTATTTT. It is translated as CASSLTWGRAPALAGGPNTDTQYF.

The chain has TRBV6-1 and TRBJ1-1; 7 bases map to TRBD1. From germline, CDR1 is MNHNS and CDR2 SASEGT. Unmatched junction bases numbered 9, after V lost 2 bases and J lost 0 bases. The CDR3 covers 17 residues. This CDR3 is CASSERTGEGMNTEAFF. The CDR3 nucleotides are TGTGCCAGCAGTGAAAGGACAGGCGAAGGTATGAACACTGAAGCTTTCTTT.

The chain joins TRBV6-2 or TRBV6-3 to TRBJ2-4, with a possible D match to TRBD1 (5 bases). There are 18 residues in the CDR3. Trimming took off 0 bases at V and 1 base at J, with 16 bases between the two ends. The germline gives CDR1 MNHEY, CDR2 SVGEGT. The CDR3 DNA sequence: TGTGCCAGCAGTTACTCGAGTGGGGCGGAATATGCCAAAAACATTCAGTACTTC. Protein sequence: CASSYSSGAEYAKNIQYF.

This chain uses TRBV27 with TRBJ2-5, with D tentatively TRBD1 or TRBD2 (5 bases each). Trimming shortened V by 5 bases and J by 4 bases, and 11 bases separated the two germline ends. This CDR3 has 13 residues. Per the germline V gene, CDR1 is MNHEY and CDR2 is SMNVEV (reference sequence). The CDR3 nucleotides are TGTGCCAGCAGTCGGGGCGGAATAGAGACCCAGTACTTC. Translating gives CASSRGGIETQYF.

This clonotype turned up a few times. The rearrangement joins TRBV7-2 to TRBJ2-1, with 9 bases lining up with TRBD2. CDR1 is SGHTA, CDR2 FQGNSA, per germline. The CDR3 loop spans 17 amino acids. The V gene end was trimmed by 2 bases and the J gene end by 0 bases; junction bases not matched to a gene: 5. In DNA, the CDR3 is TGTGCCAGCAGCTTAACCTTTAGCGGGAGCTCCTACAATGAGCAGTTCTTC. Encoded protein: CASSLTFSGSSYNEQFF. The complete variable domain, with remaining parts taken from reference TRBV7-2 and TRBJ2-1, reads GAGVSQSPSNKVTEKGKDVELRCDPISGHTALYWYRQSLGQGLEFLIYFQGNSAPDKSGLPSDRFSAERTGGSVSTLTIQRTQQEDSAVYLCASSLTFSGSSYNEQFFGPGTRLTVL.

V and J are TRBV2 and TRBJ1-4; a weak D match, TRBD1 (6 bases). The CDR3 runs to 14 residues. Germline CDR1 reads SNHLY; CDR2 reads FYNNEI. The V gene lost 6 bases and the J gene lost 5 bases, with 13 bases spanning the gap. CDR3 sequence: CASRGTTRNEKLFF. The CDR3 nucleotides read TGTGCCAGCAGGGGGACAACCAGGAATGAAAAACTGTTTTTT.

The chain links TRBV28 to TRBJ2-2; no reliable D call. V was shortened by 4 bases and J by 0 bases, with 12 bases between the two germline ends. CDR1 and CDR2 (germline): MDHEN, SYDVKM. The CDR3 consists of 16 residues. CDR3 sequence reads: CASSSPWRSNTGELFF. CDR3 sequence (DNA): TGTGCCAGCAGTTCCCCTTGGCGATCGAACACCGGGGAGCTGTTTTTT.

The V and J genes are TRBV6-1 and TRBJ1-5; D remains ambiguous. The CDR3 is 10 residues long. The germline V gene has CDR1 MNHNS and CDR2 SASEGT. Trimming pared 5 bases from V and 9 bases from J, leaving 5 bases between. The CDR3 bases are TGTGCCAGCAGTTCACCGCCCCAGCATTTT. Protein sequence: CASSSPPQHF.

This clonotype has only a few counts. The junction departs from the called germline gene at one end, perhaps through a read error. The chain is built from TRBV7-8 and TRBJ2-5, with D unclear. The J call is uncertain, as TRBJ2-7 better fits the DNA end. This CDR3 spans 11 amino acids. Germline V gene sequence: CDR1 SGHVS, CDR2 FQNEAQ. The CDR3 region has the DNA TGTGTCAGCAGCTCCGGCTACGAGCAGTACTTC. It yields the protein CVSSSGYEQYF.

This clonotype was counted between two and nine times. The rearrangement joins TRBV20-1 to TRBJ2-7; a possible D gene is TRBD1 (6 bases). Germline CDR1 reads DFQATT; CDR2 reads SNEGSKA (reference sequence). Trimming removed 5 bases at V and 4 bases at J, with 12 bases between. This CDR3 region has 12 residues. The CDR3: CSAHRVIYEQYF. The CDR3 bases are TGCAGTGCTCACAGGGTTATTTACGAGCAGTACTTC.

CDR3 protein: CSARDRAGGRPDTQYF. CDR3 DNA sequence: TGCAGTGCTAGAGATCGTGCGGGAGGGAGGCCAGATACGCAGTATTTT. V usage is TRBV20-1 and J usage is TRBJ2-3, with TRBD2 matching 9 bases. From germline, CDR1 is DFQATT and CDR2 SNEGSKA (reference sequence). CDR3 length: 16 amino acids. J lost 4 bases, V lost 0 bases, and 8 bases had no gene match.

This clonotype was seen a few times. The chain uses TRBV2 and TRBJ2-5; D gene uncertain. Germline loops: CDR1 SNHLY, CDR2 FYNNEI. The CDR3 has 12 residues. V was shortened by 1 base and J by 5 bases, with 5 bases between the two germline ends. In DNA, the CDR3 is TGTGCCAGCAGTGAAGTCGAGGAGACCCAGTACTTC. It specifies CASSEVEETQYF.

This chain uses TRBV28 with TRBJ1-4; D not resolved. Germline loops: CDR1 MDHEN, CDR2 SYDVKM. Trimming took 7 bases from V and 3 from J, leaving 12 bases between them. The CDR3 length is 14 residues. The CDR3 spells CASTAPRANEKLFF. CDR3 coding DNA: TGTGCCAGCACAGCTCCCCGGGCTAATGAAAAACTGTTTTTT.

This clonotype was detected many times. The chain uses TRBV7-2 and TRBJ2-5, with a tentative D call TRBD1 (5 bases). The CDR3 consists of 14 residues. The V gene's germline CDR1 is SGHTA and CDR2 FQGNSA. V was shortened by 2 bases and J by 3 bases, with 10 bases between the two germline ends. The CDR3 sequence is CASSLLTREETQYF. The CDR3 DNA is TGTGCCAGCAGCTTATTGACCAGGGAAGAGACCCAGTACTTC.

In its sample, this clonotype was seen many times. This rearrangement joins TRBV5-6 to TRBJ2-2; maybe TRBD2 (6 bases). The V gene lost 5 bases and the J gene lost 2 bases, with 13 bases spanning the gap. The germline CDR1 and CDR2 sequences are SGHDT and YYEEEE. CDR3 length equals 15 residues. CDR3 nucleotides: TGTGCCAGCAGTCTGGAGGGCAGAAACACCGGGGAGCTGTTTTTT. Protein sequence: CASSLEGRNTGELFF.

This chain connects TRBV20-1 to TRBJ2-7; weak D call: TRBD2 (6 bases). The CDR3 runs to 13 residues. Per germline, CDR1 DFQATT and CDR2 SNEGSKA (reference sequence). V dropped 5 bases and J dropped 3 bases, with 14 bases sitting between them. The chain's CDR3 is CSAGRTVDYEQYF. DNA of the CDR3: TGCAGTGCTGGGAGGACTGTTGACTACGAGCAGTACTTC.

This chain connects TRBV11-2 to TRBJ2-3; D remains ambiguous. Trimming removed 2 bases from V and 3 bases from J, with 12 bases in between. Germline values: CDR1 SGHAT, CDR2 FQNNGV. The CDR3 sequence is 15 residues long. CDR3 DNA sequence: TGTGCCAGCAGCTTACATGTTGACCTTACAGATACGCAGTATTTT. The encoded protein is CASSLHVDLTDTQYF.

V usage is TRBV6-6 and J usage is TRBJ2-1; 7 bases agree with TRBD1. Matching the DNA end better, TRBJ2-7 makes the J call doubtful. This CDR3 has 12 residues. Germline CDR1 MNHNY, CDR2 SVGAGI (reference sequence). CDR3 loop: CASNNRGDEQYF. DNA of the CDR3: TGTGCCAGCAATAACAGGGGCGACGAGCAGTACTTC.

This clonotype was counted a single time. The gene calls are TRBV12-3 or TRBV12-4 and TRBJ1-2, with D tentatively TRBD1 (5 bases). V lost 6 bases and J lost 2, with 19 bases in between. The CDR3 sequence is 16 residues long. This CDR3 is CASSSRAGSGNYGYTF. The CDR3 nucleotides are TGTGCCAGCAGCTCTCGCGCAGGGTCGGGGAACTATGGCTACACCTTC.

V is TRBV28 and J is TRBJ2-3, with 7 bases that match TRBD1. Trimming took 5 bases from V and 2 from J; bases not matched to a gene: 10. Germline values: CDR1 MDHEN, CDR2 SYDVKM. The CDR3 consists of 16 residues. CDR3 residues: CASSPRGDSFTDTQYF. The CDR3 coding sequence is TGTGCCAGCAGTCCGAGAGGGGACAGTTTCACAGATACGCAGTATTTT.

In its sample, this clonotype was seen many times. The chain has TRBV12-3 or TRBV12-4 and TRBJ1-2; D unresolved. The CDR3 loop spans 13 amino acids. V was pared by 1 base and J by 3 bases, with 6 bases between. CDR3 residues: CASSLEVYYGYTF. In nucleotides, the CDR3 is TGTGCCAGCAGTTTAGAAGTCTACTATGGCTACACCTTC.

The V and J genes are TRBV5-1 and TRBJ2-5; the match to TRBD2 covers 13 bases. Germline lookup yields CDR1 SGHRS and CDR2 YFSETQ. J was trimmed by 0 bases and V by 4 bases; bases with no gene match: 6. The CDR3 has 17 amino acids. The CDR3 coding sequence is TGCGCCAGCAGCACGGGACTAGCGGGGAATTACCAAGAGACCCAGTACTTC. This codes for CASSTGLAGNYQETQYF.

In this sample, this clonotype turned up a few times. CDR3 in amino acids: CASAGDQETQYF. For the CDR3, the DNA is TGTGCCAGTGCAGGGGACCAAGAGACCCAGTACTTC. The V call is TRBV19, the J call TRBJ2-5, with D tentatively TRBD1 (6 bases). Between the trimmed V and J ends, which lost 8 bases and 0 bases, there was a span of 7 bases. Germline V gene data show CDR1 as LNHDA and CDR2 as SQIVND (reference sequence). The CDR3 consists of 12 residues.